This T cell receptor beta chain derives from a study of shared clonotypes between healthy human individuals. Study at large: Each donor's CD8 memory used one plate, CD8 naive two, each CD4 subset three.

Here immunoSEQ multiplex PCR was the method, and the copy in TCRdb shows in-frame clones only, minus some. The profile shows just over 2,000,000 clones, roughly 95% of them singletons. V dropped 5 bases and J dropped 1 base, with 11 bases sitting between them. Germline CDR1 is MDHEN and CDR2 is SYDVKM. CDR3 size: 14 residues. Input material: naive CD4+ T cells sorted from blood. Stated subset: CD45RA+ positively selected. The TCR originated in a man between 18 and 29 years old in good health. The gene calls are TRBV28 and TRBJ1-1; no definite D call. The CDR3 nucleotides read TGTGCCAGCAGTCCCTATCAGGAGAACACTGAAGCTTTCTTT. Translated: CASSPYQENTEAFF.